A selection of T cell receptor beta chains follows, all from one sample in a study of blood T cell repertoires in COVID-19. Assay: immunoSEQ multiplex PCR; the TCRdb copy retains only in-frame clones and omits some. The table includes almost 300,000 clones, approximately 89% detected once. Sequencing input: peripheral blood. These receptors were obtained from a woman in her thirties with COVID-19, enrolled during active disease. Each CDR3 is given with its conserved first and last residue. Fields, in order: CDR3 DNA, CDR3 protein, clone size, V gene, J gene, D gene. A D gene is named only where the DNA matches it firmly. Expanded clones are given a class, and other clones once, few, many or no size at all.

TGTGCCAGTAGCCCACTAGCGACCAACACAGATACGCAGTATTTT	CASSPLATNTDTQYF	-	TRBV19	TRBJ2-3	TRBD2
TGTGCCAGCAGCCAAGGGACTACGAGCGAGCAGTACTTC	CASSQGTTSEQYF	-	TRBV6-5	TRBJ2-7	TRBD2
TGTGCCTGGAGTCCACAGAACTCCTACAATGAGCAGTTCTTC	CAWSPQNSYNEQFF	-	TRBV30	TRBJ2-1	-
TGCGCCAGCAGTCAGATTGCGGAGCTATATGGCTACACCTTC	CASSQIAELYGYTF	-	TRBV10-2	TRBJ1-2	-
TGTGCCAGCAGCTTCGGCAGACTATTCACCCCCCTCCACTTT	CASSFGRLFTPLHF	-	TRBV5-8	TRBJ1-6	-
TGCGCCAGCAGCCTGACGAGGGCAGCTTCAACTAATGAAAAACTGTTTTTT	CASSLTRAASTNEKLFF	once	TRBV5-1	TRBJ1-4	-
TGTGCCAGCAGCCGATACAGGAGCTCTGGAAACACCATATATTTT	CASSRYRSSGNTIYF	-	TRBV3-1/TRBV3-2	TRBJ1-3	-
TGTGCCAGCAGCCAAGACTTGACAGGGGGCAAATCAAAGTTCTTC	CASSQDLTGGKSKFF	-	TRBV3-1/TRBV3-2	TRBJ2-1	TRBD1
TGCGCCAGCAGCTTCCGACAGGACCGGGGTAGCACTGAAGCTTTCTTT	CASSFRQDRGSTEAFF	once	TRBV5-1	TRBJ1-1	-
TGCAGCGGGCAGACAGGGACCGGGGAGCTGTTTTTT	CSGQTGTGELFF	once	TRBV29-1	TRBJ2-2	TRBD1
TGTGCCAGCAGTTTACAGTTGGGGCGAGATAATGAAAAACTGTTTTTT	CASSLQLGRDNEKLFF	-	TRBV27	TRBJ1-4	-
TGTGCCAGTAGTATATCGGGACTTAGCTCCTACGAGCAGTACTTC	CASSISGLSSYEQYF	-	TRBV19	TRBJ2-7	-
TGTGCCAGCAGCTCAACAGGGGGGGCCTACGAGCAGTACTTC	CASSSTGGAYEQYF	-	TRBV7-6	TRBJ2-7	-